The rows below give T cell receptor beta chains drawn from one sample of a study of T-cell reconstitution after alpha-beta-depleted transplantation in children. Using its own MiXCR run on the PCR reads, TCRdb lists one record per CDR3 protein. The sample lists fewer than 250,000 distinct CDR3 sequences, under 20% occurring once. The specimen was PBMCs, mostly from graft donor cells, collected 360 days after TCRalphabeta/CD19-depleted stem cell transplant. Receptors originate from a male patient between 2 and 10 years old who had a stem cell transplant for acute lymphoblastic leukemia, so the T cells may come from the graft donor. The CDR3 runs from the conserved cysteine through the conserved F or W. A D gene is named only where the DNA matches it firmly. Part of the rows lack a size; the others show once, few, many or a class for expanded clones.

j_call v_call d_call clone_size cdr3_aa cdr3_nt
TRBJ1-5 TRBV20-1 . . CSASPGLYQPQHF TGCAGTGCTTCACCAGGGTTGTATCAGCCCCAGCATTTT
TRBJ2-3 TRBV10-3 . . CAISENLSTDTQYF TGTGCCATCAGTGAGAATTTATCCACAGATACGCAGTATTTT
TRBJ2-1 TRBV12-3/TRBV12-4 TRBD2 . CASTPAGGVEQFF TGTGCCAGCACCCCCGCGGGGGGCGTTGAGCAGTTCTTC
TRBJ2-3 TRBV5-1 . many CASSWGRTEGADTQYF TGCGCCAGCAGCTGGGGAAGGACAGAAGGGGCAGATACGCAGTATTTT
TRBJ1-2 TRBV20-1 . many CSAGGGYTF TGCAGTGCTGGGGGTGGCTACACCTTC
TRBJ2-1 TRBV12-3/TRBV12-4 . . CASSFGPPNEQFF TGTGCCAGCAGTTTCGGGCCCCCCAATGAGCAGTTCTTC
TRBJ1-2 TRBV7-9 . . CASSSALNPYGYTF TGTGCCAGCAGCTCCGCTCTAAACCCCTATGGCTACACCTTC
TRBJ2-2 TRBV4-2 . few CASSPQRNTGELFF TGTGCCAGCAGCCCGCAGAGGAACACCGGGGAGCTGTTTTTT
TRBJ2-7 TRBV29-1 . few CSVVNNYEQYF TGCAGCGTTGTGAATAACTACGAGCAGTACTTC
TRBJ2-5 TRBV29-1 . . CSVQGSQETQYF TGCAGCGTGCAGGGGAGCCAAGAGACCCAGTACTTC
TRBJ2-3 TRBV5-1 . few CASLPDPASTLTDTQYF TGCGCCAGCCTACCGGACCCCGCTAGCACGCTCACAGATACGCAGTATTTT
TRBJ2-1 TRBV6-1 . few CASSPGRLVNEQFF TGTGCCAGCAGCCCAGGCCGCCTCGTCAATGAGCAGTTCTTC
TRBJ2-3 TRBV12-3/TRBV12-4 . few CASSFPGGGTDTQYF TGTGCCAGCAGTTTCCCAGGGGGGGGCACAGATACGCAGTATTTT
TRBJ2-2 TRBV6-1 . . CASNRGVNTGELFF TGTGCCAGCAACCGAGGGGTAAACACCGGGGAGCTGTTTTTT
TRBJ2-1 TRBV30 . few CAWSVGELRFF TGTGCCTGGAGTGTTGGGGAGCTGCGGTTCTTC
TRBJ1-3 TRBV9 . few CASSVGSDGNTIYF TGTGCCAGCAGCGTAGGGAGTGATGGAAACACCATATATTTT
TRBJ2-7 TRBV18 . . CASSPGRGLAYEQYF TGTGCCAGCTCACCCGGTCGGGGGCTTGCCTACGAGCAGTACTTC
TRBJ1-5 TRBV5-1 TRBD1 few CASRQGADQPQHF TGCGCCAGCAGACAGGGGGCTGATCAGCCCCAGCATTTT
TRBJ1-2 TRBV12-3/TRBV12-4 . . CASSLAQAGIYGYTF TGTGCCAGCAGTTTAGCGCAGGCAGGAATCTATGGCTACACCTTC
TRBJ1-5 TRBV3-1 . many CASSQGRARGPQHF TGTGCCAGCAGCCAAGGTCGGGCCCGTGGGCCCCAGCATTTT
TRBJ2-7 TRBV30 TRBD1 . CAKRDRSSYEQYF TGTGCCAAAAGGGACAGGAGCTCCTACGAGCAGTACTTC
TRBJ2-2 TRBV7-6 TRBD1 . CASSPLQGALGTGELFF TGTGCCAGCAGCCCCTTACAGGGGGCGCTGGGGACCGGGGAGCTGTTTTTT
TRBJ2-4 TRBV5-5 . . CASSLARGIPYF TGTGCCAGCAGCTTGGCAAGGGGGATCCCCTACTTC
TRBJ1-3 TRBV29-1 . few CSVGGWGNTIYF TGCAGCGTGGGCGGGTGGGGAAACACCATATATTTT
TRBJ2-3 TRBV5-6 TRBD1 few CASSLVAGTGPTDTQYF TGTGCCAGCAGCTTGGTGGCGGGGACAGGCCCCACAGATACGCAGTATTTT
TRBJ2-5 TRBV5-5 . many CASSLAPDAGKTQYF TGTGCCAGCAGCTTGGCCCCGGACGCCGGGAAGACCCAGTACTTC
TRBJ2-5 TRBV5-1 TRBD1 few CASSFVGQSEETQYF TGCGCCAGCAGCTTTGTGGGACAGTCTGAAGAGACCCAGTACTTC
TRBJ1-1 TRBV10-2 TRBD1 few CASSGPGQGNTEAFF TGCGCCAGCAGTGGCCCGGGACAGGGGAACACTGAAGCTTTCTTT
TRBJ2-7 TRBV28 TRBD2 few CASSLFHGGGDYEQYF TGTGCCAGCAGTTTATTCCATGGGGGGGGGGACTACGAGCAGTACTTC
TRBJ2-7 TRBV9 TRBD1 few CASSVAGGEDYEQYF TGTGCCAGCAGCGTAGCAGGGGGCGAGGACTACGAGCAGTACTTC
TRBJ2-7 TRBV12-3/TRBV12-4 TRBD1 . CASSFSRDRSSYEQYF TGTGCCAGCAGTTTTTCCCGGGACAGGAGCTCCTACGAGCAGTACTTC
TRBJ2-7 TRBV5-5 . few CASSLAGFSYEQYF TGTGCCAGCAGCTTGGCAGGGTTCTCCTACGAGCAGTACTTC
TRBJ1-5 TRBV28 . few CASERTHRGQPQHF TGTGCCAGCGAACGGACTCACAGAGGTCAGCCCCAGCATTTT
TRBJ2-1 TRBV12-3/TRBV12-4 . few CASSSPPGPPAPNEQFF TGTGCCAGCAGTTCGCCCCCAGGGCCCCCCGCTCCCAATGAGCAGTTCTTC
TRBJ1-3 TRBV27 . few CASSWLGSNTIYF TGTGCCAGCAGTTGGTTGGGGTCCAACACCATATATTTT
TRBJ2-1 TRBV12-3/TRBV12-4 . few CASSRGPEQFF TGTGCCAGCAGTAGGGGCCCTGAGCAGTTCTTC
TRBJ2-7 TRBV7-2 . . CASSSGVGYSYEQYF TGTGCCAGCAGCTCGGGGGTAGGGTACTCCTACGAGCAGTACTTC
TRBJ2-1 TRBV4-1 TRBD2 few CASSQGLAGGLGNEQFF TGCGCCAGCAGCCAAGGACTAGCGGGGGGGCTAGGGAATGAGCAGTTCTTC
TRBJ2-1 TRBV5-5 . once CASIPTPGSSYNEQFF TGTGCCAGCATTCCAACCCCAGGGAGCTCCTACAATGAGCAGTTCTTC
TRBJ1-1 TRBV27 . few CASSLMGGLNTEAFF TGTGCCAGCAGTTTAATGGGGGGCTTGAACACTGAAGCTTTCTTT
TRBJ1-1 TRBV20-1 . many CSALFGHRLTSTEAFF TGCAGTGCCCTTTTCGGGCATAGATTAACGAGCACTGAAGCTTTCTTT
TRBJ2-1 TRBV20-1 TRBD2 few CSASGLAGVFNEQFF TGCAGTGCTTCGGGACTAGCGGGGGTCTTCAATGAGCAGTTCTTC
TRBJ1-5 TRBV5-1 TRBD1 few CASSSGTGENQPQHF TGCGCCAGCAGCTCCGGGACAGGGGAGAATCAGCCCCAGCATTTT
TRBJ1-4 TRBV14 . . CASSQDQGILEKLFF TGTGCCAGCAGCCAAGATCAAGGGATTCTTGAAAAACTGTTTTTT
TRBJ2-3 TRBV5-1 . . CASSLASDSTDTQYF TGCGCCAGCAGCTTGGCGTCAGACAGCACAGATACGCAGTATTTT
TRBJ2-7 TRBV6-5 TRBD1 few CASSYAGDRELEQYF TGTGCCAGCAGTTACGCCGGGGACAGGGAACTCGAGCAGTACTTC
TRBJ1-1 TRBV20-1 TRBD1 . CSAQTGEGTEAFF TGCAGTGCACAGACAGGGGAAGGCACTGAAGCTTTCTTT
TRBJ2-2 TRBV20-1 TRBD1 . CSAGGQGYTGELFF TGCAGTGCAGGGGGACAGGGATACACCGGGGAGCTGTTTTTT
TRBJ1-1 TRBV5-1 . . CASSLGLRTADGNTEAFF TGCGCCAGCAGCTTGGGACTGAGGACGGCGGACGGGAACACTGAAGCTTTCTTT
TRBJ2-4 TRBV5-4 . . CASSLRRKNIQYF TGTGCCAGCAGTCTGAGGCGTAAAAACATTCAGTACTTC
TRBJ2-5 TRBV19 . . CASSTPGETQYF TGTGCCAGTAGTACCCCGGGAGAGACCCAGTACTTC
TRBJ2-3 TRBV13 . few CASTGTSTDTQYF TGTGCCAGCACTGGGACTTCGACAGATACGCAGTATTTT
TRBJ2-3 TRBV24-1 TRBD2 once CATSDLLPAGESTDTQYF TGTGCCACCAGTGATTTGCTACCGGCGGGAGAGAGCACAGATACGCAGTATTTT